Below are 7 T cell receptor beta chains sequenced from a single sample in a study of T cell responses to AZD1222 COVID-19 vaccine. Sequenced by immunoSEQ multiplex PCR; TCRdb stores in-frame clones only, minus some. The repertoire holds approximately 110,000 clones, with 70% to 90% as singletons. The source material was peripheral blood, sampled 28 days after the second AZD1222 dose. These receptors all come from an adult who received the AZD1222 COVID-19 vaccine.

This chain links TRBV21-1 with TRBJ2-5; the table's TRBD2 call for D was not verified on the DNA. TRBV21-1 is classified as a pseudogene. The CDR3 extends over 15 amino acids. The CDR3 is CASSKTSGVEETQYF. The DNA for the CDR3 is TGTGCCAGCAGCAAGACTAGCGGGGTGGAAGAGACCCAGTACTTC.

The chain recombines TRBV7-3 with TRBJ2-1; D gene uncertain. V was clipped by 4 bases and J by 9 bases, with 10 bases between them. The germline CDR1 and CDR2 sequences are SGHTA and FQGTGA. The CDR3 covers 12 residues. Here the CDR3 reads CASSSVVGEQFF. CDR3 sequence (DNA): TGTGCCAGCAGCTCCGTAGTGGGTGAGCAGTTCTTC. Full variable domain (missing parts from reference TRBV7-3 and TRBJ2-1): GAGVSQTPSNKVTEKGKYVELRCDPISGHTALYWYRQSLGQGPEFLIYFQGTGAADDSGLPNDRFFAVRPEGSVSTLKIQRTERGDSAVYLCASSSVVGEQFFGPGTRLTVL.

The genes are TRBV4-2 and TRBJ2-7; 10 bases align to TRBD1. V lost 2 bases to trimming and J lost 5 bases; unmatched junction nucleotides: 9. This CDR3 contains 16 residues. Germline assignment: CDR1 LGHNA and CDR2 YNFKEQ. For the CDR3, the DNA is TGTGCCAGCAGCCAAAGCACCGGGACAGGGGAGGACGAGCAGTACTTC. This codes for CASSQSTGTGEDEQYF.

This clone was seen a handful of times. V is TRBV15 and J is TRBJ2-7; no definite D call. The germline gives CDR1 LNHNV, CDR2 YYDKDF (reference sequence). Trimming pared 0 bases from V and 4 bases from J, leaving 10 bases between. The CDR3 consists of 14 residues. The CDR3 reads CATSRDRSGYEQYF. In DNA form, the CDR3 reads TGTGCCACCAGCAGAGATCGATCGGGTTACGAGCAGTACTTC.

The chain joins TRBV4-2 to TRBJ2-1; 8 positions agree with TRBD2. This CDR3 comprises 17 residues. Germline CDR1 reads LGHNA; CDR2 reads YNFKEQ. V shed 3 bases, J shed 3 bases, and the junction held 10 bases outside the gene matches. Here the CDR3 reads CASSQSIAGTLYNEQFF. CDR3 nucleotides: TGTGCCAGCAGCCAGAGTATAGCGGGGACCCTCTACAATGAGCAGTTCTTC.

The chain employs TRBV15 and TRBJ1-2; 7 nucleotides align to TRBD1. The CDR3 loop spans 15 amino acids. Trimming took 4 bases from V and 4 from J; bases not matched to a gene: 9. Germline V gene sequence: CDR1 LNHNV, CDR2 YYDKDF (reference sequence). As DNA, the CDR3 is TGTGCCACCAGCACGGCACAGGGGACTTCCTATGGCTACACCTTC. As protein: CATSTAQGTSYGYTF.

The chain uses TRBV18 and TRBJ2-2; no reliable D call. CDR1 is KGHSH and CDR2 is LQKENI in the germline V gene. The CDR3 has 14 residues. The V end was cut by 3 bases, the J end by 1 base, with 6 bases between. The CDR3 is CASSPWRNTGELFF. CDR3 DNA: TGTGCCAGCTCACCCTGGCGGAACACCGGGGAGCTGTTTTTT.